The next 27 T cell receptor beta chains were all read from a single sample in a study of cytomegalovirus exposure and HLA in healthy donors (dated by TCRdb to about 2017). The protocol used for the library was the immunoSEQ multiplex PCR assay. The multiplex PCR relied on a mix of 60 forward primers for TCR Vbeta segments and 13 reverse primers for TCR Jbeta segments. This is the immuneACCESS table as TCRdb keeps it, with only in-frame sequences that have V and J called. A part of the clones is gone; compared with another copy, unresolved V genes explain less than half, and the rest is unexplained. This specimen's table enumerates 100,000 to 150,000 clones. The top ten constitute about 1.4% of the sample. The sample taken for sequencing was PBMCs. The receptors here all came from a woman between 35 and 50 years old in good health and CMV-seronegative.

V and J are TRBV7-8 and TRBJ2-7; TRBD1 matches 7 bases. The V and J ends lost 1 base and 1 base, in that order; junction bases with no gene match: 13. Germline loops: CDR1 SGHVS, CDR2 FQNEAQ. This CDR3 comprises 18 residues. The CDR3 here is CASSLGPSRTGVSYEQYF. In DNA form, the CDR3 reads TGTGCCAGCAGCTTAGGCCCATCCCGGACAGGCGTTTCCTACGAGCAGTACTTC.

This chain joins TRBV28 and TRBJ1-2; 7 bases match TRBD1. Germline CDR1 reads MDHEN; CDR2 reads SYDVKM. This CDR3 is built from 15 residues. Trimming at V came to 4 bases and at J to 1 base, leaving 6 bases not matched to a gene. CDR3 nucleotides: TGTGCCAGCAGTTACAGGGGTAATTTTAACTATGGCTACACCTTC. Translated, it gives CASSYRGNFNYGYTF.

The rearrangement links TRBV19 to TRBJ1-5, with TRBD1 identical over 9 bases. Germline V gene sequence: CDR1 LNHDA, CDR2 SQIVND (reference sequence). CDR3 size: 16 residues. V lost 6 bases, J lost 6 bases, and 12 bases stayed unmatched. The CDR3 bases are TGTGCCAGTAGCTTCTCCCCACAGGGGGCGACTCAGCCCCAGCATTTT. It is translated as CASSFSPQGATQPQHF.

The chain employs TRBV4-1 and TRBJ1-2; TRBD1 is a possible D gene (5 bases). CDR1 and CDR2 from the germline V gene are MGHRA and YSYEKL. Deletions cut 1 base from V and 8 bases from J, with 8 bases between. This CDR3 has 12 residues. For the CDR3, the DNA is TGCGCCAGCAGCCAAGCGGGGGACGGCTACACCTTC. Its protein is CASSQAGDGYTF.

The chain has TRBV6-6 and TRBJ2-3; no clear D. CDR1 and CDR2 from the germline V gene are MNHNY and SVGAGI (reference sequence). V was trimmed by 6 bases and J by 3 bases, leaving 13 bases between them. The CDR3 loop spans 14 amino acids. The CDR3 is CASSRNEATDTQYF. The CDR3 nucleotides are TGTGCCAGCAGCCGAAACGAGGCGACAGATACGCAGTATTTT.

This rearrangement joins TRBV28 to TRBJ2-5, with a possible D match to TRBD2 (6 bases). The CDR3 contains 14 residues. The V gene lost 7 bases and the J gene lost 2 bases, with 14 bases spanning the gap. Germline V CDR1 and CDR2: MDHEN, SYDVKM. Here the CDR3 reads CASTPGGRQETQYF. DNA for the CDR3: TGTGCCAGCACCCCCGGGGGAAGACAAGAGACCCAGTACTTC.

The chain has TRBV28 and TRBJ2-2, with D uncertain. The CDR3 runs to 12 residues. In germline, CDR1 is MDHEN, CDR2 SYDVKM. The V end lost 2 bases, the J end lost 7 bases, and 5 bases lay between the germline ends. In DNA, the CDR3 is TGTGCCAGCAGTTTACTGAGCGGGGAGCTGTTTTTT. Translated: CASSLLSGELFF.

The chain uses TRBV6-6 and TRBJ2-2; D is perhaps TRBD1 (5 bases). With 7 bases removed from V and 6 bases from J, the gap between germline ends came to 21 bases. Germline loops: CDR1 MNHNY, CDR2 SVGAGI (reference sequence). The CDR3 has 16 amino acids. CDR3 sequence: CASKDGQGDGAGELFF. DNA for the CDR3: TGTGCCAGCAAGGATGGCCAGGGTGATGGTGCCGGGGAGCTGTTTTTT.

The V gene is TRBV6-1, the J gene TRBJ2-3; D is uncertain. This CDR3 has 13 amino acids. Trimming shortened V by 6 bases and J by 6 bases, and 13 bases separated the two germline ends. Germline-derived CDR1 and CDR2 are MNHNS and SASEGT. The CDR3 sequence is CASSSPVRDTQYF. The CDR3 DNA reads TGTGCCAGCAGCTCCCCCGTCAGGGATACGCAGTATTTT.

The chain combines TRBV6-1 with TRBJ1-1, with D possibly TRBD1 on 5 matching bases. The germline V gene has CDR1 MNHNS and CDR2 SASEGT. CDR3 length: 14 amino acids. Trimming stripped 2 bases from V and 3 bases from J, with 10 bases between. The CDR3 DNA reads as TGTGCCAGCAGTGAAAACGGGGGGTACACTGAAGCTTTCTTT. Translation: CASSENGGYTEAFF.

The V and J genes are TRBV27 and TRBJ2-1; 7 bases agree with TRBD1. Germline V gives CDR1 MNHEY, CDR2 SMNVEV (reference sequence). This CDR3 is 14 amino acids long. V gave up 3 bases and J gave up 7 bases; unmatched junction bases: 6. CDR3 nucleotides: TGTGCCAGCAGTTTGAGGACAGGTGCGAATGAGCAGTTCTTC. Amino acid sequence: CASSLRTGANEQFF.

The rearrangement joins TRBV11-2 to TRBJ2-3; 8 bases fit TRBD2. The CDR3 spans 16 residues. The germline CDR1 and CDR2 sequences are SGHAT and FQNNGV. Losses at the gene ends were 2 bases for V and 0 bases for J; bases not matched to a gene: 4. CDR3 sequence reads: CASSLYSGGSTDTQYF. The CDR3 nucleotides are TGTGCCAGCAGCTTATACTCGGGGGGGAGCACAGATACGCAGTATTTT.

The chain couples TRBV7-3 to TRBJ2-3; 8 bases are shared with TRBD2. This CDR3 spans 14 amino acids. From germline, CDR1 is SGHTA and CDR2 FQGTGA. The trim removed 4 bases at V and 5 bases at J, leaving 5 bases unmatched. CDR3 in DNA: TGTGCCAGCAGCTCCGGGGGGGCCATAGATACGCAGTATTTT. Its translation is CASSSGGAIDTQYF.

The CDR3 spells CASSQQGLETEAFF. The CDR3 nucleotides are TGCGCCAGCAGCCAACAGGGGCTGGAGACTGAAGCTTTCTTT. The V gene is TRBV5-1, the J gene TRBJ1-1; 7 positions agree with TRBD1. The germline CDR1 and CDR2 sequences are SGHRS and YFSETQ. Germline trimming cut 4 bases from V and 5 bases from J; bases unmatched to any gene: 8. This CDR3 has 14 residues.

The CDR3 DNA is TGTGCCAGCAGTTGGGGAGAGCCGCGAACCTACGAGCAGTACGTC. Amino acid sequence: CASSWGEPRTYEQYV. The chain carries TRBV6-6 and TRBJ2-7, with D perhaps TRBD2 (5 bases). Trimming stripped 4 bases from V and 2 bases from J, with 15 bases between. Germline values: CDR1 MNHNY, CDR2 SVGAGI (reference sequence). This CDR3 has 15 amino acids.

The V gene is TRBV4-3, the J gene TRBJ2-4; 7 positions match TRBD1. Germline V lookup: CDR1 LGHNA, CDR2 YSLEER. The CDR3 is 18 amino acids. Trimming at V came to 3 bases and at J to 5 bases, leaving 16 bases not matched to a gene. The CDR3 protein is CASSQDRMSSNAENIQYF. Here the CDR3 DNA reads TGCGCCAGCAGCCAGGACAGGATGTCTTCAAACGCGGAAAACATTCAGTACTTC.

CDR3 sequence reads: CASSPTDRSGRGYTF. Here the CDR3 DNA reads TGTGCCAGCTCACCTACGGACAGGAGCGGTCGTGGCTACACCTTC. The rearrangement links TRBV18 to TRBJ1-2, with TRBD1 matching 7 bases. From germline, CDR1 is KGHSH and CDR2 LQKENI. V lost 3 bases, J lost 7 bases, and 11 bases stayed unmatched. The CDR3 extends over 15 amino acids. The full variable domain, in which reference TRBV18 and TRBJ1-2 provide the parts outside the CDR3, is NAGVMQNPRHLVRRRGQEARLRCSPMKGHSHVYWYRQLPEEGLKFMVYLQKENIIDESGMPKERFSAEFPKEGPSILRIQQVVRGDSAAYFCASSPTDRSGRGYTFGSGTRLTVV.

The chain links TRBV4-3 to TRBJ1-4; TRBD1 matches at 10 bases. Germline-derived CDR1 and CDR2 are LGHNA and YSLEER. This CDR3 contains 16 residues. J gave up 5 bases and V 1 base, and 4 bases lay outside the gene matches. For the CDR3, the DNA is TGCGCCAGCAGCCAAGGGGGGGACAGGGGAAATGAAAAACTGTTTTTT. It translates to CASSQGGDRGNEKLFF.

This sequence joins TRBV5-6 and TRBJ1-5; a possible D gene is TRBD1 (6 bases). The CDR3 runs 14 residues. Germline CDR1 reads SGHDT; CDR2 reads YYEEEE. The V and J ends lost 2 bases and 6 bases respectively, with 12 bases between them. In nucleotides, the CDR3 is TGTGCCAGCAGCTTACAGGGAAGGGTTCAGCCCCAGCATTTT. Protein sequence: CASSLQGRVQPQHF.

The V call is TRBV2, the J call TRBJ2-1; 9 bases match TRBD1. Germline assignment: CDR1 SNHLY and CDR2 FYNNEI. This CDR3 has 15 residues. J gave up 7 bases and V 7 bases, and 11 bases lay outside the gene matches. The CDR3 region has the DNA TGTGCCAGCATCTCGGGGACAGGGTTCAAAAATGAGCAGTTCTTC. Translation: CASISGTGFKNEQFF.

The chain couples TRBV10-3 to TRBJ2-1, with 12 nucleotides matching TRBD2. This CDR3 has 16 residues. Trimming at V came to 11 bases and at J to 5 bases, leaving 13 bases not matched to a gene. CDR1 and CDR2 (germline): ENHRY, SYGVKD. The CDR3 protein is CALSRTSGAGNNEQFF. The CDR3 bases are TGTGCCTTATCTAGGACTAGCGGGGCTGGTAACAATGAGCAGTTCTTC.

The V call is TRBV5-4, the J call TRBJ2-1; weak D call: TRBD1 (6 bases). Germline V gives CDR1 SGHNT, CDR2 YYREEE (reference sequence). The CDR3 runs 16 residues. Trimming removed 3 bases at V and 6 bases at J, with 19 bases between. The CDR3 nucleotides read TGTGCCAGCAGCTGGATGGACAGCGCGAAGTTCAATGAGCAGTTCTTC. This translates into CASSWMDSAKFNEQFF. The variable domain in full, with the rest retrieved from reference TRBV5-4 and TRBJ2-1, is ETGVTQSPTHLIKTRGQQVTLRCSSQSGHNTVSWYQQALGQGPQFIFQYYREEENGRGNFPPRFSGLQFPNYSSELNVNALELDDSALYLCASSWMDSAKFNEQFFGPGTRLTVL.

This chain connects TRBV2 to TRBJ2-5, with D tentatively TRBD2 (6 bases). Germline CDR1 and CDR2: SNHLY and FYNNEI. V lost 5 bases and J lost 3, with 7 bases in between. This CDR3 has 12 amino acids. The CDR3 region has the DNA TGTGCCAGCAGTATAGCGGAAGAGACCCAGTACTTC. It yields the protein CASSIAEETQYF.

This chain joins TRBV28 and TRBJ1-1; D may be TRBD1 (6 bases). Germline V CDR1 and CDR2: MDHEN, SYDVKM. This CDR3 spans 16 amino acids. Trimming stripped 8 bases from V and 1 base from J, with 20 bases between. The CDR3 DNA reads TGTGCCAGCGGGGGGGCAGGGGATTTGGGGAACACTGAAGCTTTCTTT. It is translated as CASGGAGDLGNTEAFF.

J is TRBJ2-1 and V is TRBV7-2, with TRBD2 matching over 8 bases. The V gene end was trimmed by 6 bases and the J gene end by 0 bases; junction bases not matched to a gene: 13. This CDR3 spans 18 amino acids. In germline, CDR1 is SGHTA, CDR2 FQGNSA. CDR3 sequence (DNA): TGTGCCAGCAGACTGGGCGGGGGGCTAATGAGCTCCTACAATGAGCAGTTCTTC. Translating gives CASRLGGGLMSSYNEQFF.

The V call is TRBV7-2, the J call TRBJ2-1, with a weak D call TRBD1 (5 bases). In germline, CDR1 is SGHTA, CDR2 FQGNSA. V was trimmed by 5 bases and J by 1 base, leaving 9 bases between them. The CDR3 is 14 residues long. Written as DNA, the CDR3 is TGTGCCAGCAGCAAACAGGTTTCCTACAATGAGCAGTTCTTC. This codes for CASSKQVSYNEQFF.

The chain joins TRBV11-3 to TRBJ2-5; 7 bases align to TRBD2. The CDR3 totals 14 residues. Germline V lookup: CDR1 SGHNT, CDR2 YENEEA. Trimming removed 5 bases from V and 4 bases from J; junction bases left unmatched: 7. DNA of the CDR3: TGTGCCAGCAGCCCATCAAGCGGGGCAGAGACCCAGTACTTC. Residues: CASSPSSGAETQYF.